These 11 T cell receptor beta chains were sequenced from one sample in a study of post-analysis software for immune sequencing data. Study-wide findings and caveats: TRBV5-6, TRBV5-1 and TRBV20-1 belonged to a set of about five TRBV segments that were more frequent in patients than controls.

The authors incorporated unique molecular identifiers into the TCR beta cDNA libraries. Using its own MiXCR run on the PCR reads, TCRdb lists one record per CDR3 protein. The data contain about 770,000 distinct CDR3 sequences, roughly 46% of them singletons. No antigen has been assigned to these receptors. The sample comprised blood. The receptors were sampled from a girl between 10 and 17 years old with multiple sclerosis.

The chain employs TRBV12-3 or TRBV12-4 and TRBJ2-1; no clear D. The V and J ends lost 5 bases and 4 bases respectively, with 12 bases between them. CDR3 size: 14 residues. The chain's CDR3 is CASSPVALYNEQFF. The CDR3 DNA is TGTGCCAGCAGTCCCGTAGCCCTGTACAATGAGCAGTTCTTC.

This rearrangement joins TRBV9 to TRBJ2-1; 7 nucleotides line up with TRBD2. Germline values: CDR1 SGDLS, CDR2 YYNGEE. The V gene end was trimmed by 2 bases and the J gene end by 2 bases; junction bases not matched to a gene: 4. The CDR3 has 15 amino acids. CDR3 sequence: CASSVSGLTYNEQFF. CDR3 DNA: TGTGCCAGCAGCGTTAGCGGGCTAACCTACAATGAGCAGTTCTTC.

This clonotype was seen just once. The rearrangement joins TRBV10-3 to TRBJ2-3, with D possibly matching TRBD2 (5 bases). The CDR3 totals 15 residues. Germline V lookup: CDR1 ENHRY, CDR2 SYGVKD. The V end was cut by 2 bases, the J end by 2 bases, with 11 bases between. This CDR3 reads CAISETTTLTDTQYF. The CDR3, as DNA: TGTGCCATCAGTGAGACGACTACCCTCACAGATACGCAGTATTTT.

V usage is TRBV12-3 or TRBV12-4 and J usage is TRBJ2-3, with D maybe TRBD2 (5 bases). This CDR3 comprises 15 residues. Trimming pared 8 bases from V and 5 bases from J, leaving 20 bases between. The CDR3: CASPPGIVAQDTQYF. The CDR3 DNA follows: TGTGCCAGCCCTCCGGGAATAGTGGCGCAAGATACGCAGTATTTT.

The chain uses TRBV29-1 and TRBJ2-6; D remains ambiguous. Germline V gene sequence: CDR1 SQVTM, CDR2 ANQGSEA. The CDR3 has 15 residues. Between the trimmed V and J ends, which lost 2 bases and 2 bases, there was a span of 10 bases. The CDR3 reads CSVETGQTGANVLTF. As DNA, the CDR3 is TGCAGCGTTGAAACGGGTCAGACTGGGGCCAACGTCCTGACTTTC.

This clonotype showed up just a few times. The chain employs TRBV4-1 and TRBJ2-1, with D possibly TRBD2 on 5 matching bases. Germline-derived CDR1 and CDR2 are MGHRA and YSYEKL. Trimming removed 0 bases at V and 7 bases at J, with 13 bases between. This CDR3 contains 15 residues. The CDR3 bases are TGCGCCAGCAGCCAAGATTCCCTAGCCTCAAATGAGCAGTTCTTC. Protein product: CASSQDSLASNEQFF.

The V call is TRBV3-1, the J call TRBJ2-7; 10 nucleotides align to TRBD1. The germline gives CDR1 LGHDT, CDR2 YNNKEL (reference sequence). The V and J ends lost 2 bases and 5 bases, in that order; junction bases with no gene match: 3. The CDR3 has 14 residues. The CDR3 is CASSQRDRGHEQYF. The CDR3 region has the DNA TGTGCCAGCAGCCAAAGGGACAGGGGACACGAGCAGTACTTC.

This clonotype occurred a few times. The chain links TRBV20-1 to TRBJ2-4; D unclear. Trimming removed 0 bases from V and 4 bases from J, with 13 bases in between. CDR3 length: 15 residues. Germline V gene data show CDR1 as DFQATT and CDR2 as SNEGSKA (reference sequence). DNA for the CDR3: TGCAGTGCTAGAGATCCCCGGATACCGAAAAACATTCAGTACTTC. Translating it yields CSARDPRIPKNIQYF.

Note on this clonotype: At one end, the junction sequence differs from germline, possibly due to a read error. The chain joins TRBV6-6 to TRBJ1-5; 9 bases agree with TRBD1. Germline assignment: CDR1 MNHNY and CDR2 SVGAGI (reference sequence). This CDR3 has 17 amino acids. The DNA of the CDR3 is TGTGCCAGCAGTCACTCTCGACAGGGGGTAATCAATCAGCCCCAGCATTTT. It translates to CASSHSRQGVINQPQHF.

This clonotype showed up just a few times. V and J are TRBV7-2 and TRBJ2-3, with 8 positions matching TRBD2. J lost 2 bases, V lost 1 base, and 11 bases had no gene match. CDR1 and CDR2 from the germline V gene are SGHTA and FQGNSA. This CDR3 is 18 amino acids long. CDR3 amino acids: CASSLGRLAGAITDTQYF. CDR3 sequence (DNA): TGTGCCAGCAGCTTAGGACGGCTAGCGGGCGCTATCACAGATACGCAGTATTTT.

V is TRBV5-6 and J is TRBJ2-3, with D unclear. V gave up 6 bases and J gave up 1 base, with 18 bases separating them. Per the germline V gene, CDR1 is SGHDT and CDR2 is YYEEEE. The CDR3 length is 16 residues. In nucleotides, the CDR3 is TGTGCCAGCACCCTCATGGCGGAGTGGGGCACAGATACGCAGTATTTT. Its translation: CASTLMAEWGTDTQYF.